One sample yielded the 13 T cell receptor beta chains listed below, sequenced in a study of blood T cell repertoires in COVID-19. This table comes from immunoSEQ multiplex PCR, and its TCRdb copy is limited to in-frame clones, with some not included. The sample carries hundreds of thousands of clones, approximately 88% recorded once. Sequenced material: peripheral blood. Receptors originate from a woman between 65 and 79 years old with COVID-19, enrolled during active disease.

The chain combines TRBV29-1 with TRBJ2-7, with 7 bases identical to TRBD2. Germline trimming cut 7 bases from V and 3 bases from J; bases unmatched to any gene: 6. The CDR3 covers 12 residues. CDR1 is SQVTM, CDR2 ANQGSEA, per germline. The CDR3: CSGGGSSYEQYF. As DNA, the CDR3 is TGCAGCGGGGGGGGTAGCAGCTACGAGCAGTACTTC.

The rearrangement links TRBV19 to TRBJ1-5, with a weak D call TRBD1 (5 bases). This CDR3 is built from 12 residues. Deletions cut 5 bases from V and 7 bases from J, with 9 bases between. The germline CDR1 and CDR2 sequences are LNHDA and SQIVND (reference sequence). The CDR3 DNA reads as TGTGCCAGTAGTCGGGGGGACCAGCCCCAGCATTTT. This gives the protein CASSRGDQPQHF.

The CDR3 loop reads CASSLKQDYEQYF. CDR3 bases: TGTGCCAGCAGCTTAAAACAGGACTACGAGCAGTACTTC. The chain joins TRBV11-3 to TRBJ2-7; D is possibly TRBD1 (5 bases). The CDR3 runs 13 residues. Deletions cut 2 bases from V and 3 bases from J, with 8 bases between. Germline loops: CDR1 SGHNT, CDR2 YENEEA.

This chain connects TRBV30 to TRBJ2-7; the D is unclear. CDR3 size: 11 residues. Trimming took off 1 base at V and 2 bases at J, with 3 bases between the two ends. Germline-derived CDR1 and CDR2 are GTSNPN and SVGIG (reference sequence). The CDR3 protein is CAWSAAYEQYF. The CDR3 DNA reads TGTGCCTGGAGTGCAGCCTACGAGCAGTACTTC. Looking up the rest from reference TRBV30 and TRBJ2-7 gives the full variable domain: SQTIHQWPATLVQPVGSPLSLECTVEGTSNPNLYWYRQAAGRGLQLLFYSVGIGQISSEVPQNLSASRPQDRQFILSSKKLLLSDSGFYLCAWSAAYEQYFGPGTRLTVT.

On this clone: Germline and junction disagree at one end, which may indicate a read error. CDR3 sequence reads: CASSPGQDVSF. CDR3 nucleotides: TGTGCCAGCAGTCCCGGACAGGATGTGTCCTTC. This chain links TRBV12-3 or TRBV12-4 with TRBJ2-7; 7 nucleotides agree with TRBD1. This CDR3 has 11 amino acids.

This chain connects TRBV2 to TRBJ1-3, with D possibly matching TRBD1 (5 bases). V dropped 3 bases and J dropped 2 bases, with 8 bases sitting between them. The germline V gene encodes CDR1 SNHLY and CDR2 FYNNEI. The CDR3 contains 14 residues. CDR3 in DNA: TGTGCCAGCAGTGAGCAAGGGGCTGGAAACACCATATATTTT. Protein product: CASSEQGAGNTIYF.

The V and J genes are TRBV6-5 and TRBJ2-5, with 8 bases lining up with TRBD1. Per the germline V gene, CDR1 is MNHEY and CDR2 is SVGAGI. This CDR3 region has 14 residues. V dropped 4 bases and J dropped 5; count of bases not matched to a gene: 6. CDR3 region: CASSWTGIGETQYF. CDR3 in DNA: TGTGCCAGCAGTTGGACAGGGATCGGGGAGACCCAGTACTTC.

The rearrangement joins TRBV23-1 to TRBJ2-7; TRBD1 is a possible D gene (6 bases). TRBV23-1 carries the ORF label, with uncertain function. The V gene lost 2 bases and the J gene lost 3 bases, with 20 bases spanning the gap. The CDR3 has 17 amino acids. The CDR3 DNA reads TGCGCCAGCAGTCAAAGTCTCGCAGGGGCCCTCCGCTACGAGCAGTACTTC. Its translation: CASSQSLAGALRYEQYF.

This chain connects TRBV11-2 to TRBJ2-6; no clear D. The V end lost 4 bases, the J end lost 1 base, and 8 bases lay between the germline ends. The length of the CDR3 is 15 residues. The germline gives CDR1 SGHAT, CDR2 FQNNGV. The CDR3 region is CASSSKISGANVLTF. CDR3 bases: TGTGCCAGCAGCTCAAAAATTTCTGGGGCCAACGTCCTGACTTTC.

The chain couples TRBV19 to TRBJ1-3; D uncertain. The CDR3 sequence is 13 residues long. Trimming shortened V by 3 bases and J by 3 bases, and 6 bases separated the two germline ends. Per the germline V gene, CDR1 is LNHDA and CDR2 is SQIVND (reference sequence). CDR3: CASSMGSGNTIYF. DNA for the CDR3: TGTGCCAGTAGTATGGGCAGTGGAAACACCATATATTTT.

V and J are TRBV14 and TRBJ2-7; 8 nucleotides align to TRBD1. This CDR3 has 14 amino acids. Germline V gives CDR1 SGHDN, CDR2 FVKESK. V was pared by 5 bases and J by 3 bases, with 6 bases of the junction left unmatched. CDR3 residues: CASSATGVFYEQYF. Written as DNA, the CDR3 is TGTGCCAGCAGCGCGACAGGGGTTTTCTACGAGCAGTACTTC.

The CDR3 bases are TGTGCCAGTAGTAGGGGCGGCACCACAGATACGCAGTATTTT. Residues: CASSRGGTTDTQYF. The chain recombines TRBV19 with TRBJ2-3; D is possibly TRBD1 (5 bases). The V end lost 4 bases, the J end lost 2 bases, and 10 bases lay between the germline ends. The CDR3 contains 14 residues. Germline CDR1 LNHDA, CDR2 SQIVND (reference sequence).

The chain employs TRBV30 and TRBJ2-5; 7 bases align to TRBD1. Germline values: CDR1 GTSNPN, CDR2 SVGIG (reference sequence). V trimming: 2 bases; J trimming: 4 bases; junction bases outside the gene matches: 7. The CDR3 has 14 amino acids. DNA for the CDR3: TGTGCCTGGAGTATAGGGACAGTTGTAGAGACCCAGTACTTC. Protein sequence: CAWSIGTVVETQYF.